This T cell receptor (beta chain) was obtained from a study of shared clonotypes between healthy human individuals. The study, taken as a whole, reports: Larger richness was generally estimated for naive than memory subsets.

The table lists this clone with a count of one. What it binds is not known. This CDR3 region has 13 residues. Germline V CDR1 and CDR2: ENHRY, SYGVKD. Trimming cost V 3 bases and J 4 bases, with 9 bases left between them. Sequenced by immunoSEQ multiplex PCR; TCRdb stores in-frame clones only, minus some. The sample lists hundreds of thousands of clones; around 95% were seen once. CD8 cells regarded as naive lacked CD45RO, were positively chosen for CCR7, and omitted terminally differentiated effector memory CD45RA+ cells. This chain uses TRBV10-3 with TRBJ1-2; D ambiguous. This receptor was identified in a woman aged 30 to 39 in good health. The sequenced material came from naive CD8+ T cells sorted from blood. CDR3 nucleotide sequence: TGTGCCATCAGTGAAGACTCTGTCTATGGCTACACCTTC. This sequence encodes CAISEDSVYGYTF.